The 16 T cell receptor beta chains reported below all come from one sample, sequenced in a study of CD8+ T cells in alopecia areata. Once RNA had been extracted, it was reverse transcribed into cDNA to act as the sequencing template. TCRdb's table, derived via immunoSEQ multiplex PCR, lists solely in-frame clones and lacks some. The sample comprises fewer than 350,000 clones, roughly 60% of which are singletons, and approximately 2% rests with the top ten. Documented treatment: oral pan-JAK inhibitor, 5-10 mg twice daily. Sequencing was performed on CD4+ T cells sorted from blood, taken at week 24, from a patient treated with tofacitinib. The origin of the receptors is a human donor with alopecia areata.

V is TRBV30 and J is TRBJ1-6; possible D gene TRBD1, 6 bases. This CDR3 spans 17 amino acids. Germline V gives CDR1 GTSNPN, CDR2 SVGIG (reference sequence). V was clipped by 0 bases and J by 3 bases, with 15 bases between them. In nucleotides, the CDR3 is TGTGCCTGGAGTGTAAGGACAGTAGTTGGCTATAATTCACCCCTCCACTTT. Amino acids: CAWSVRTVVGYNSPLHF.

The V call is TRBV7-9, the J call TRBJ2-7; tentative D call: TRBD1 (5 bases). CDR1 and CDR2 from the germline V gene are SEHNR and FQNEAQ (reference sequence). The CDR3 length is 13 residues. Trimming left V 1 base short and J 4 bases short, with 8 bases between. The CDR3: CASSLGRQYEQYF. Written as DNA, the CDR3 is TGTGCCAGCAGCTTAGGCAGACAGTACGAGCAGTACTTC.

The V call is TRBV29-1, the J call TRBJ2-6; D is uncertain. CDR1 is SQVTM and CDR2 is ANQGSEA in the germline V gene. Trimming cost V 2 bases and J 4 bases, with 6 bases left between them. The CDR3 loop spans 13 amino acids. The CDR3 coding sequence is TGCAGCGTTGAATTACCGGGGGCCAACGTCCTGACTTTC. It yields the protein CSVELPGANVLTF.

The rearrangement joins TRBV29-1 to TRBJ2-1; D unclear. V lost 5 bases and J lost 0, with 5 bases in between. Germline assignment: CDR1 SQVTM and CDR2 ANQGSEA. The CDR3 loop spans 12 amino acids. The CDR3 loop is CSVPGSYNEQFF. The DNA for the CDR3 is TGCAGCGTTCCGGGCTCCTACAATGAGCAGTTCTTC.

This chain links TRBV2 with TRBJ2-5; D remains unclear. Germline CDR1 reads SNHLY; CDR2 reads FYNNEI. The CDR3 is 12 residues long. V was shortened by 7 bases and J by 2 bases, with 8 bases between the two germline ends. This chain's CDR3 is CASTEIQETQYF. In nucleotides, the CDR3 is TGTGCCAGCACGGAAATACAAGAGACCCAGTACTTC.

This rearrangement joins TRBV5-6 to TRBJ2-7; D might be TRBD1 (5 bases). Germline CDR1 SGHDT, CDR2 YYEEEE. The CDR3 loop spans 13 amino acids. V shed 0 bases and J shed 8 bases, with 12 bases lying between them. The CDR3 DNA sequence: TGTGCCAGCAGCTTGGAGCAGGGTGGGAAGCAGTACTTC. Protein product: CASSLEQGGKQYF.

This clone was counted between two and nine times. The gene calls are TRBV5-1 and TRBJ1-2, with 9 bases identical to TRBD1. Germline trimming cut 4 bases from V and 8 bases from J; bases unmatched to any gene: 3. The CDR3 runs 12 residues. Germline V gives CDR1 SGHRS, CDR2 YFSETQ. This CDR3 is CASSRTGEGYTF. CDR3 in DNA: TGCGCCAGCAGCCGGACAGGGGAGGGCTACACCTTC.

V and J are TRBV10-3 and TRBJ1-5, with D perhaps TRBD1 (5 bases). There are 14 residues in the CDR3. CDR1 and CDR2 (germline): ENHRY, SYGVKD. V was cut by 11 bases and J by 3 bases, with 17 bases left in between. The CDR3 region has the DNA TGTGCCGCCTCGACAGAACGACCCAATCAGCCCCAGCATTTT. It codes for CAASTERPNQPQHF.

The rearrangement uses TRBV2 and TRBJ2-7; D remains unclear. The V end lost 8 bases, the J end lost 6 bases, and 14 bases lay between the germline ends. This CDR3 contains 12 residues. From germline, CDR1 is SNHLY and CDR2 FYNNEI. This CDR3 reads CASSGFLAEQYF. The CDR3 DNA reads as TGTGCCAGCTCCGGCTTTCTCGCCGAGCAGTACTTC.

The chain is built from TRBV7-9 and TRBJ2-1; the D is unclear. V was cut by 8 bases and J by 5 bases, with 4 bases left in between. The CDR3 loop spans 10 amino acids. Germline V gene lookup returns CDR1 SEHNR and CDR2 FQNEAQ (reference sequence). DNA of the CDR3: TGTGCCAGCGTGGACAATGAGCAGTTCTTC. It codes for CASVDNEQFF.

The chain has TRBV6-5 and TRBJ1-2, with D unresolved. Germline V gene lookup returns CDR1 MNHEY and CDR2 SVGAGI. The CDR3 has 15 residues. V was trimmed by 7 bases and J by 0 bases, leaving 15 bases between them. CDR3 sequence reads: CASTLTGRTNYGYTF. In DNA form, the CDR3 reads TGTGCCAGCACTCTAACGGGCAGGACTAACTATGGCTACACCTTC.

The gene calls are TRBV5-1 and TRBJ1-2; TRBD1 aligns across 9 bases. Germline V gene sequence: CDR1 SGHRS, CDR2 YFSETQ. The CDR3 totals 15 residues. J was trimmed by 4 bases and V by 5 bases; bases with no gene match: 9. The CDR3 spells CASRSSGQGFYGYTF. Written as DNA, the CDR3 is TGCGCCAGCAGGTCTTCGGGACAGGGTTTCTATGGCTACACCTTC.

The rearrangement joins TRBV30 to TRBJ1-3, with D perhaps matching TRBD1 (5 bases). The CDR3 spans 12 residues. The V gene lost 5 bases and the J gene lost 4 bases, with 9 bases spanning the gap. Germline V gene lookup returns CDR1 GTSNPN and CDR2 SVGIG (reference sequence). In DNA form, the CDR3 reads TGTGCCTGGTCCAGGGAAGGAAACACCATATATTTT. This translates into CAWSREGNTIYF. Complete variable domain (other parts from reference TRBV30 and TRBJ1-3): SQTIHQWPATLVQPVGSPLSLECTVEGTSNPNLYWYRQAAGRGLQLLFYSVGIGQISSEVPQNLSASRPQDRQFILSSKKLLLSDSGFYLCAWSREGNTIYFGEGSWLTVV.

A note on this clone: At the DNA level, this CDR3 is encoded by other sequences in the same sample as well. The V call is TRBV5-1, the J call TRBJ2-2; D gene unclear. This CDR3 is built from 11 residues. Germline lookup yields CDR1 SGHRS and CDR2 YFSETQ. V shed 0 bases and J shed 6 bases, with 0 bases lying between them. The CDR3 nucleotides are TGCGCCAGCAGCTTGGCCGGGGAGCTGTTTTTT. It translates to CASSLAGELFF. The full variable domain, rest sourced from reference TRBV5-1 and TRBJ2-2, is KAGVTQTPRYLIKTRGQQVTLSCSPISGHRSVSWYQQTPGQGLQFLFEYFSETQRNKGNFPGRFSGRQFSNSRSEMNVSTLELGDSALYLCASSLAGELFFGEGSRLTVL.

This clone was counted once. This chain links TRBV4-1 with TRBJ2-3; D unclear. The germline CDR1 and CDR2 sequences are MGHRA and YSYEKL. V lost 0 bases and J 7 bases, leaving 8 bases between the germline ends. The CDR3 is made up of 13 amino acids. The CDR3 DNA sequence: TGCGCCAGCAGCCAAGATACGACGTATACGCAGTATTTT. It is translated as CASSQDTTYTQYF.

The chain couples TRBV28 to TRBJ1-1, with D unclear. This CDR3 comprises 11 residues. Germline CDR1 MDHEN, CDR2 SYDVKM. V lost 4 bases to trimming and J lost 10 bases, with 10 bases between them. CDR3 residues: CASSSAQRAFF. CDR3 DNA sequence: TGTGCCAGCAGTTCTGCCCAGCGAGCTTTCTTT.